The present entry profiles one TCR beta chain with its context. Its antigen is as yet unknown. This entry comes from a study of vaccination effects on CD4 cells after COVID-19. Sequencing used immunoSEQ multiplex PCR; TCRdb keeps in-frame clones, though not all of them. The profile shows 15,000 or so clones, 76% of them singletons. Sequencing was preceded by expansion of antigen-specific CD4+ T cells with viral peptide pools in the ViraFEST assay. Researchers isolated CD4+ T cells once about eleven days of culture had elapsed. The individual was infected with SARS-CoV-2 between March and December 2020, as confirmed by PCR. Participants were given two doses of BNT162b2 or mRNA-1273 vaccine. The J segment lost 4 bases and the V segment lost 2 bases, leaving 5 bases of the junction unmatched. CDR1 MGHDK and CDR2 SYGVNS come from the germline V gene. This CDR3 contains 16 residues.

The sample here was CD4+ T cells from PBMCs cultured with HCoV-NL63 spike peptides, taken after COVID-19 vaccination. This TCR was recovered from a human donor who had a prior SARS-CoV-2 infection. This rearrangement joins TRBV25-1 to TRBJ2-2; 9 nucleotides agree with TRBD2. The CDR3: CASSERRGGPTGELFF. The DNA of the CDR3 is TGTGCCAGCAGTGAAAGGCGGGGGGGCCCCACCGGGGAGCTGTTTTTT.